The 26 T cell receptor beta chains below were found in one sample sequenced in a study of blood T cells in healthy people across ages. Combining a sample-barcoded 5' primer with a J-beta primer mix, a second PCR ran for 7 to 11 cycles. TCRdb called the 5' RACE reads again in MiXCR, with one record for every CDR3 protein. The table records 1.4 million or so distinct CDR3 sequences, roughly 43% of them present only once. The sequencing input was blood. The source of these receptors is a woman under 30 in good health.

In this sample, this clonotype turned up a few times. This chain connects TRBV4-3 to TRBJ1-5, with 11 bases matching TRBD1. The CDR3 totals 16 residues. The junction had 5 bases not matched to a gene; V was cut back by 0 bases and J by 7 bases. CDR1 LGHNA and CDR2 YSLEER come from the germline V gene. CDR3 protein: CASSQDLGQGGQPQHF. CDR3 DNA sequence: TGCGCCAGCAGCCAAGATCTGGGACAGGGGGGGCAGCCCCAGCATTTT.

This clonotype was detected a few times. The chain joins TRBV20-1 to TRBJ2-3; 13 bases map to TRBD2. Germline lookup yields CDR1 DFQATT and CDR2 SNEGSKA (reference sequence). J was trimmed by 1 base and V by 6 bases; bases with no gene match: 7. The CDR3 has 16 residues. CDR3 DNA sequence: TGCAGTGCCCCGGGACTAGCGGGGCTCCGCACAGATACGCAGTATTTT. Protein product: CSAPGLAGLRTDTQYF.

The CDR3: CASSQDQRVNSRDEQYF. For the CDR3, the DNA is TGTGCCAGCAGCCAAGATCAAAGGGTTAATAGCAGGGACGAGCAGTACTTC. The chain uses TRBV4-2 and TRBJ2-5, with D tentatively TRBD1 (5 bases). The DNA end favors TRBJ2-7, so the J call may be wrong. The germline CDR1 and CDR2 sequences are LGHNA and YNFKEQ. CDR3 length equals 17 residues.

The chain has TRBV29-1 and TRBJ2-5, with D tentatively TRBD1 (6 bases). TRBJ2-7 explains the end of the DNA better; the J call may be wrong. Germline V gene data show CDR1 as SQVTM and CDR2 as ANQGSEA. The CDR3 extends over 13 amino acids. As DNA, the CDR3 is TGCGGCGCCGGAGACAGGTCCCCCTACGAGCAGTACTTC. Encoded protein: CGAGDRSPYEQYF.

CDR3 DNA: TGTGCCAGCAGCTTGTGGTTTTATAGCAATCAGCCCCAGCATTTT. Translating it yields CASSLWFYSNQPQHF. V usage is TRBV5-6 and J usage is TRBJ1-5; D is unresolved. Trimming removed 1 base from V and 0 bases from J, with 8 bases in between. The CDR3 has 15 amino acids. Germline assignment: CDR1 SGHDT and CDR2 YYEEEE.

The J gene is TRBJ1-5, the V gene TRBV7-8; TRBD1 matches at 7 bases. Germline assignment: CDR1 SGHVS and CDR2 FQNEAQ. The CDR3 sequence is 16 residues long. The J segment lost 3 bases and the V segment lost 4 bases, leaving 9 bases of the junction unmatched. The CDR3 DNA reads TGTGCCAGCAGCTACAACAGGGGCCCCATCAATCAGCCCCAGCATTTT. Protein: CASSYNRGPINQPQHF.

The table lists this clonotype with a few counts. The chain couples TRBV20-1 to TRBJ1-2, with D possibly being TRBD1 (6 bases). Germline lookup yields CDR1 DFQATT and CDR2 SNEGSKA (reference sequence). V dropped 6 bases and J dropped 3 bases, with 11 bases sitting between them. CDR3 length equals 12 residues. The CDR3 DNA reads TGCAGTGCGGCAAGGGGGGACTATGGCTACACCTTC. It translates to CSAARGDYGYTF.

Regarding this clonotype: A read error is possible here, since a much larger clone lies one base away. The CDR3 loop is CASSLNGMSSYEQFF. Here the CDR3 DNA reads TGTGCCAGCAGCTTAAATGGAATGAGCTCCTACGAGCAGTTCTTC. The V call is TRBV7-2, the J call TRBJ2-7; D remains ambiguous. The J call may be faulty, since TRBJ2-1 better matches the DNA end. This CDR3 has 15 residues. Per germline, CDR1 SGHTA and CDR2 FQGNSA.

Only a few counts were recorded for this clonotype. The gene calls are TRBV5-1 and TRBJ2-3; D assignment may be TRBD1 or TRBD2 (6 bases each). From germline, CDR1 is SGHRS and CDR2 YFSETQ. The CDR3 length is 14 residues. The V gene lost 4 bases and the J gene lost 1 base, with 10 bases spanning the gap. The CDR3, as DNA: TGCGCCAGCAGCCCGGGGGCCCGCACAGATACGCAGTATTTT. Protein product: CASSPGARTDTQYF.

The V and J genes are TRBV27 and TRBJ2-1; 7 bases fit TRBD2. This CDR3 is built from 18 residues. Germline V lookup: CDR1 MNHEY, CDR2 SMNVEV (reference sequence). Trimming cost V 8 bases and J 2 bases; bases outside gene matches: 18. CDR3 amino acids: CASVGPSGRRGAYNEQFF. The CDR3 nucleotides read TGTGCCAGCGTTGGGCCTAGCGGTCGGAGAGGAGCCTACAATGAGCAGTTCTTC.

The chain employs TRBV11-2 and TRBJ2-1; 9 nucleotides align to TRBD2. The V and J ends lost 6 bases and 7 bases, in that order; junction bases with no gene match: 4. Germline lookup yields CDR1 SGHAT and CDR2 FQNNGV. This CDR3 has 13 amino acids. CDR3 nucleotides: TGTGCCAGCAGGATTAGCGGGAGTAATGAGCAGTTCTTC. It specifies CASRISGSNEQFF.

The chain couples TRBV27 to TRBJ2-3; 9 bases fit TRBD1. V shed 4 bases and J 4 bases; nucleotides not matched to a gene: 3. Germline lookup yields CDR1 MNHEY and CDR2 SMNVEV (reference sequence). The CDR3 is 14 residues long. DNA for the CDR3: TGTGCCAGCAGTTATGGACAGGGGTCAGATACGCAGTATTTT. It codes for CASSYGQGSDTQYF.

The chain uses TRBV24-1 and TRBJ2-3; D gene uncertain. Per germline, CDR1 KGHDR and CDR2 SFDVKD. V dropped 3 bases and J dropped 5 bases, with 11 bases sitting between them. This CDR3 region has 14 residues. Here the CDR3 DNA reads TGTGCCACCAGTGATCTGGGTGGGAAAGATACGCAGTATTTT. Amino acids: CATSDLGGKDTQYF.

J is TRBJ2-6 and V is TRBV24-1, with D hard to call. Germline V lookup: CDR1 KGHDR, CDR2 SFDVKD. The CDR3 runs 16 residues. Trimming took 3 bases from V and 0 from J, leaving 8 bases between them. The CDR3 region has the DNA TGTGCCACCAGTGATCCCCAGAGCTCTGGGGCCAACGTCCTGACTTTC. Its translation: CATSDPQSSGANVLTF.

The chain is built from TRBV7-2 and TRBJ1-1; no reliable D call. Germline CDR1 and CDR2: SGHTA and FQGNSA. The CDR3 length is 17 residues. V lost 5 bases, J lost 0 bases, and 19 bases lay in between. The CDR3 loop is CASSTERTADVNTEAFF. Here the CDR3 DNA reads TGTGCCAGCAGCACGGAAAGGACCGCGGATGTGAACACTGAAGCTTTCTTT. The complete variable domain, with remaining parts taken from reference TRBV7-2 and TRBJ1-1, reads GAGVSQSPSNKVTEKGKDVELRCDPISGHTALYWYRQSLGQGLEFLIYFQGNSAPDKSGLPSDRFSAERTGGSVSTLTIQRTQQEDSAVYLCASSTERTADVNTEAFFGQGTRLTVV.

The chain carries TRBV7-9 and TRBJ2-1; the D gene is possibly TRBD1 (6 bases). This CDR3 region has 16 residues. V shed 5 bases and J shed 0 bases, with 14 bases lying between them. CDR1 and CDR2 from the germline V gene are SEHNR and FQNEAQ (reference sequence). CDR3 coding DNA: TGTGCCAGCAGCATTGACAGGTTGGCCTCCTACAATGAGCAGTTCTTC. This gives the protein CASSIDRLASYNEQFF.

This clonotype was observed a single time. The chain links TRBV5-1 to TRBJ2-3; 12 bases map to TRBD2. Germline assignment: CDR1 SGHRS and CDR2 YFSETQ. This CDR3 contains 16 residues. V lost 0 bases to trimming and J lost 6 bases; unmatched junction nucleotides: 5. The CDR3 nucleotides read TGCGCCAGCAGCTTGGGACTAGCGGGAGTCGACGATACGCAGTATTTT. It specifies CASSLGLAGVDDTQYF.

A few counts support this clonotype. The rearrangement joins TRBV12-3 or TRBV12-4 to TRBJ1-5; D not certain. Trimming left V 6 bases short and J 4 bases short, with 10 bases between. This CDR3 is 13 amino acids long. CDR3 nucleotide sequence: TGTGCCAGCAGAAGGGCGGGAAATCAGCCCCAGCATTTT. Its protein product is CASRRAGNQPQHF.

This sequence joins TRBV20-1 and TRBJ1-1, with D unresolved. The CDR3 runs 14 residues. With 6 bases removed from V and 2 bases from J, the gap between germline ends came to 16 bases. Germline V lookup: CDR1 DFQATT, CDR2 SNEGSKA (reference sequence). The chain's CDR3 is CSAKGARGNTEAFF. As DNA, the CDR3 is TGCAGTGCAAAGGGCGCCCGGGGAAACACTGAAGCTTTCTTT.

CDR3 nucleotides: TGCGCCAGCAGCTTGTATTGGGGGGCCGTCAATGAGCAGTACTTC. Its translation: CASSLYWGAVNEQYF. This chain joins TRBV5-1 and TRBJ2-7; D possibly matches TRBD1 or TRBD2 (6 bases each). The V gene's germline CDR1 is SGHRS and CDR2 YFSETQ. The CDR3 loop spans 15 amino acids. Trimming took off 1 base at V and 7 bases at J, with 18 bases between the two ends.

This clonotype was counted a few times. The rearrangement links TRBV25-1 to TRBJ2-5, with 10 bases matching TRBD1. V trimming: 8 bases; J trimming: 4 bases; junction bases outside the gene matches: 7. The CDR3 contains 14 residues. Germline CDR1 is MGHDK and CDR2 is SYGVNS. The CDR3 sequence is CASASGTGVETQYF. CDR3 DNA: TGTGCCAGCGCCTCCGGGACAGGGGTAGAGACCCAGTACTTC.

The genes are TRBV5-8 and TRBJ1-2, with D perhaps matching TRBD1 (6 bases). The CDR3 contains 14 residues. The V gene lost 5 bases and the J gene lost 4 bases, with 15 bases spanning the gap. Germline lookup yields CDR1 SGHTS and CDR2 YDEGEE. In DNA, the CDR3 is TGTGCCAGCAGTAGAAACAGGGATAGCTATGGCTACACCTTC. This encodes CASSRNRDSYGYTF.

The chain is built from TRBV6-2 or TRBV6-3 and TRBJ2-1; 14 bases are a match to TRBD2. Germline loops: CDR1 MNHEY, CDR2 SVGEGT. With V trimmed by 7 bases and J by 5 bases, 7 bases remained unmatched. This CDR3 has 16 residues. In DNA, the CDR3 is TGTGCCAGCACTAGAGGGACTAGCGGGGGTAACAATGAGCAGTTCTTC. It codes for CASTRGTSGGNNEQFF.

The chain employs TRBV7-2 and TRBJ1-2; possibly TRBD1 for D (6 bases). The V gene's germline CDR1 is SGHTA and CDR2 FQGNSA. The V end lost 3 bases, the J end lost 7 bases, and 15 bases lay between the germline ends. The CDR3 runs to 14 residues. CDR3: CASSLPRGGGGYTF. The CDR3 nucleotides read TGTGCCAGCAGCTTGCCCCGGGGAGGGGGTGGCTACACCTTC.

The chain employs TRBV5-3 and TRBJ2-1; no definite D call. TRBV5-3 counts as an open reading frame of uncertain function. Trimming cost V 1 base and J 8 bases, with 4 bases left between them. The CDR3 is made up of 11 amino acids. The CDR3, as DNA: TGTGCCAGAAGCTTGAAGGATGAGCAGTTCTTC. Translated: CARSLKDEQFF.

The sample holds a few counts of this clonotype. This chain uses TRBV20-1 with TRBJ2-3; 12 nucleotides agree with TRBD2. Trimming took 5 bases from V and 2 from J; bases not matched to a gene: 8. Germline CDR1 DFQATT, CDR2 SNEGSKA (reference sequence). The CDR3 is made up of 16 amino acids. The CDR3 DNA sequence: TGCAGTGCTGGGCTAGCGGGGGGGCGATTCACAGATACGCAGTATTTT. This translates into CSAGLAGGRFTDTQYF.